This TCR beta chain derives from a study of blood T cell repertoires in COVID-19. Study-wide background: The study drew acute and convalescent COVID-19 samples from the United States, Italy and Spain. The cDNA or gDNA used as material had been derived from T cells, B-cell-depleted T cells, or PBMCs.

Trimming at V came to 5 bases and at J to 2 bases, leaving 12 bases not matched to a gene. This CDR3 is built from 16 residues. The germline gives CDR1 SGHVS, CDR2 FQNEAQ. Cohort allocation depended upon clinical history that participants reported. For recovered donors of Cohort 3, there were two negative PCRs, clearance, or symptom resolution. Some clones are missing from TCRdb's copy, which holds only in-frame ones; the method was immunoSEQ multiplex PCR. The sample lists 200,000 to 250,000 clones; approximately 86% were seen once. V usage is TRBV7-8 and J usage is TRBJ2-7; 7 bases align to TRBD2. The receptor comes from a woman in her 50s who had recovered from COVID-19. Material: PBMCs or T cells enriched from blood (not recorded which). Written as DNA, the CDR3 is TGTGCCAGCAGCGCACGACAGATGGGGACTACCTACGAGCAGTACTTC. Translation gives CASSARQMGTTYEQYF.